This T cell receptor (beta chain) emerged from a study of molecular identifiers for immune sequencing clone quantification. Whole-study results and caveats: Whereas naive cells kept under 1% of molecules in clones above 20 RNA copies, such clones held over 97% in effectors.

Making the bulk TCR libraries relied on previously described methods and listed TCR primers. TCRdb re-called the PCR reads with MiXCR, one entry per CDR3 protein. This sample yields about 300,000 distinct CDR3 sequences, of which about 20% are seen a single time; 0.81% belongs to the top ten. With 4 bases removed from V and 7 bases from J, the gap between germline ends came to 16 bases. Germline V lookup: CDR1 LGHDT, CDR2 YNNKEL (reference sequence). The CDR3 sequence is 14 residues long. In the sort, naive CD8 T cells were defined as CD8+CD4-CCR7+CD45RA+. Worth noting for this clonotype: As yet, its antigen is unknown. With a much larger clone just one base away, this may be a read error.

The gene calls are TRBV3-1 and TRBJ1-2; a possible D gene is TRBD1 (5 bases). Specimen: naive CD8+ T cells from blood, with Jurkat cell RNA spiked in. Described subset: FACS-sorted CD8+CD4-CCR7+CD45RA+ naive T cells. The TCR comes from a human donor in good health. Some libraries in this study had Jurkat cell RNA spiked in. CDR3: CASSPLAQGVGYTF. For the CDR3, the DNA is TGTGCCAGCAGCCCTCTCGCGCAGGGAGTTGGCTACACCTTC.